This T cell receptor (beta chain) was recovered during a study of cytomegalovirus exposure and HLA in healthy donors. This clone was counted between two and nine times. Its antigen is unidentified. At one end the junction does not follow the germline gene, possibly because of a read error. The sample carries other DNA sequences with the same CDR3. A multiplex PCR was run with 60 Vbeta primers and 13 Jbeta primers. The protocol was immunoSEQ multiplex PCR, while the TCRdb copy is restricted to in-frame clones and leaves out a portion. This sample carries about 140,000 clones, around four fifths of them seen once, and the ten largest clones take more than 9.5%. Findings of the study overall: Many donors shared some public TCRs, even though most TCR sequences were rare. The study designated fewer than 200 TCR beta chains cytomegalovirus-associated.

Germline CDR1 SGHTA, CDR2 FQGNSA. The CDR3 spans 13 residues. The chain combines TRBV7-2 with TRBJ1-2, with 8 bases identical to TRBD1. This clonotype was sampled from a woman aged 55-70 years in good health and CMV-seropositive. Material: PBMCs. CDR3 nucleotide sequence: TGCGCCAGCAGTCGACAGGGGATCGGTGGCTACACCTTC. Translating gives CASSRQGIGGYTF.